The source of this T cell receptor beta chain is a study of OX40 agonist ivuxolimab in advanced cancers. Study-level information: Patients receiving dose escalation had hepatocellular carcinoma, melanoma, renal cell or head and neck cancer. One patient with hepatocellular carcinoma and two with cutaneous melanoma, three in all, had partial responses. Overall study results and limits: It was not determined which antigens were specifically recognized by the peripheral T cells that had undergone clonal expansion.

Note on this clone: Its antigen remains unidentified.

The V gene end was trimmed by 2 bases and the J gene end by 2 bases; junction bases not matched to a gene: 2. This CDR3 comprises 15 residues. Germline CDR1 reads SGHRS; CDR2 reads YFSETQ. TCRdb's copy holds only in-frame clones and misses some; the assay was immunoSEQ multiplex PCR. The repertoire includes 70,000 to 95,000 clones, about 90% of them detected once, and about 3.8% sits in the top ten. Autoimmune disease history or systemic immunosuppression was exclusionary. The J gene is TRBJ2-1, the V gene TRBV5-1, with 9 bases identical to TRBD1. The starting material was CD4+ or CD8+ T cells sorted from blood, obtained in a trial of the OX40 agonist ivuxolimab. The receptor was isolated from an adult with an advanced solid tumor such as melanoma, head and neck, liver or kidney cancer. This chain's CDR3 is CASSFRQGAYNEQFF. CDR3 nucleotides: TGCGCCAGCAGCTTTAGACAGGGGGCCTACAATGAGCAGTTCTTC.